The rows below give T cell receptor beta chains drawn from one sample of a study of neurological immune-mediated disorders. TCRdb itself ran the 5' RACE reads through MiXCR, one entry per CDR3 protein. The sample shows more than 20,000 distinct CDR3 sequences, less than 15% of them seen only once. Sequences were obtained from CD4+ T cells from blood. The receptors derive from a female donor with HTLV-1-associated myelopathy (HAM/TSP). Each CDR3 is given with its conserved first and last residue. Fields, in order: D gene, clone size, V gene, J gene, CDR3 protein, CDR3 DNA. A D gene is named only where the DNA matches it firmly. Clone size, where shown, is once, few, many, or a class for clones that have expanded.

D gene: .
clone size: many
V gene: TRBV20-1
J gene: TRBJ1-2
CDR3 protein: CSARARANYGYTF
CDR3 DNA: TGCAGTGCTAGGGCCAGGGCAAACTATGGCTACACCTTC

D gene: TRBD2
clone size: .
V gene: TRBV2
J gene: TRBJ2-2
CDR3 protein: CASSATSGIGGELFF
CDR3 DNA: TGTGCCAGCAGTGCAACTAGCGGGATAGGCGGGGAGCTGTTTTTT

D gene: TRBD1
clone size: many
V gene: TRBV5-6
J gene: TRBJ1-4
CDR3 protein: CASSSQGALEEKLFF
CDR3 DNA: TGTGCCAGCAGCTCGCAGGGGGCGTTGGAGGAAAAACTGTTTTTT

D gene: TRBD1
clone size: many
V gene: TRBV19
J gene: TRBJ1-2
CDR3 protein: CASRNTGTVEYGYTF
CDR3 DNA: TGTGCCAGTAGAAATACCGGGACAGTGGAGTATGGCTACACCTTC

D gene: .
clone size: many
V gene: TRBV5-1
J gene: TRBJ2-5
CDR3 protein: CASSLAGENQETQYF
CDR3 DNA: TGCGCCAGCAGCTTGGCGGGGGAGAACCAAGAGACCCAGTACTTC

D gene: .
clone size: .
V gene: TRBV4-1
J gene: TRBJ2-7
CDR3 protein: CASSSIGQKRGEQYF
CDR3 DNA: TGCGCCAGCAGCTCTATTGGACAGAAACGGGGCGAGCAGTACTTC

D gene: .
clone size: many
V gene: TRBV27
J gene: TRBJ2-3
CDR3 protein: CASSLRGASTDTQYF
CDR3 DNA: TGTGCCAGCAGTTTACGAGGGGCTAGCACAGATACGCAGTATTTT

D gene: TRBD1
clone size: large
V gene: TRBV20-1
J gene: TRBJ2-4
CDR3 protein: CSARGTGLNIQYF
CDR3 DNA: TGCAGTGCTAGGGGGACAGGGCTAAACATTCAGTACTTC

D gene: TRBD1
clone size: many
V gene: TRBV5-1
J gene: TRBJ1-1
CDR3 protein: CASSRDLRGQSVEAFF
CDR3 DNA: TGCGCCAGCAGCAGGGACCTCAGGGGGCAAAGTGTAGAAGCTTTCTTT

D gene: TRBD2
clone size: .
V gene: TRBV20-1
J gene: TRBJ2-3
CDR3 protein: CSAREVAGGDTQYF
CDR3 DNA: TGCAGTGCTAGAGAAGTTGCGGGGGGAGATACGCAGTATTTT

D gene: .
clone size: many
V gene: TRBV7-2
J gene: TRBJ2-1
CDR3 protein: CASSLVGTRNEQFF
CDR3 DNA: TGTGCCAGCAGCTTAGTGGGGACACGAAATGAGCAGTTCTTC

D gene: .
clone size: many
V gene: TRBV20-1
J gene: TRBJ2-1
CDR3 protein: CSGGVSYNEQFF
CDR3 DNA: TGCAGTGGTGGGGTTTCCTACAATGAGCAGTTCTTC

D gene: .
clone size: medium-sized
V gene: TRBV14
J gene: TRBJ1-1
CDR3 protein: CASSQDPGTRSFEAFF
CDR3 DNA: TGTGCCAGCAGCCAAGACCCTGGGACACGCAGCTTTGAAGCTTTCTTT

D gene: .
clone size: many
V gene: TRBV20-1
J gene: TRBJ1-5
CDR3 protein: CSARVRDWDQPQHF
CDR3 DNA: TGCAGTGCTAGAGTTAGGGACTGGGACCAGCCCCAGCATTTT

D gene: .
clone size: many
V gene: TRBV20-1
J gene: TRBJ1-6
CDR3 protein: CSVIGMPLHF
CDR3 DNA: TGCAGCGTTATAGGGATGCCCCTCCACTTT

D gene: TRBD2
clone size: many
V gene: TRBV29-1
J gene: TRBJ2-1
CDR3 protein: CSAGRGNEQFF
CDR3 DNA: TGCAGCGCCGGGAGGGGGAATGAGCAGTTCTTC

D gene: .
clone size: few
V gene: TRBV6-6
J gene: TRBJ2-7
CDR3 protein: CASGGGGTHSRRESHEQYF
CDR3 DNA: TGTGCCAGCGGGGGGGGGGGCACCCACTCTAGGAGGGAGTCCCACGAGCAGTACTTC

D gene: .
clone size: .
V gene: TRBV11-1
J gene: TRBJ1-1
CDR3 protein: CASSFYICSVKGDTEAFF
CDR3 DNA: .

D gene: TRBD1
clone size: many
V gene: TRBV20-1
J gene: TRBJ2-1
CDR3 protein: CSASSYRGLVNEQFF
CDR3 DNA: TGCAGTGCTAGTTCTTATAGGGGGCTTGTAAATGAGCAGTTCTTC

D gene: TRBD2
clone size: many
V gene: TRBV24-1
J gene: TRBJ2-3
CDR3 protein: CATSDQLAGADTDTQYF
CDR3 DNA: TGTGCCACCAGTGACCAACTAGCGGGAGCAGATACAGATACGCAGTATTTT

D gene: .
clone size: many
V gene: TRBV20-1
J gene: TRBJ2-3
CDR3 protein: CSAILGVDTQYF
CDR3 DNA: TGCAGTGCTATTCTAGGAGTTGATACGCAGTATTTT

D gene: .
clone size: many
V gene: TRBV5-1
J gene: TRBJ1-6
CDR3 protein: CASSLAGGEPIHF
CDR3 DNA: TGCGCCAGCAGCTTGGCTGGCGGGGAACCCATCCACTTT

D gene: .
clone size: .
V gene: TRBV29-1
J gene: TRBJ2-7
CDR3 protein: CSVKDPYEQYF
CDR3 DNA: TGCAGCGTTAAAGACCCCTACGAGCAGTATTTC

D gene: TRBD2
clone size: many
V gene: TRBV12-3/TRBV12-4
J gene: TRBJ2-3
CDR3 protein: CASSFSGGTPDTQYF
CDR3 DNA: TGTGCCAGCAGTTTCAGCGGGGGAACCCCCGATACGCAGTATTTT

D gene: .
clone size: .
V gene: TRBV29-1
J gene: TRBJ2-1
CDR3 protein: CSVHTGPANEQFF
CDR3 DNA: TGCAGCGTCCACACGGGGCCGGCTAATGAGCAGTTCTTC

D gene: .
clone size: medium-sized
V gene: TRBV5-6
J gene: TRBJ2-7
CDR3 protein: CASSSASYEQYF
CDR3 DNA: TGTGCCAGCAGCTCTGCATCCTACGAGCAGTACTTC

D gene: TRBD2
clone size: many
V gene: TRBV10-3
J gene: TRBJ2-3
CDR3 protein: CAISVGRPVHTDTQYF
CDR3 DNA: TGTGCCATCAGTGTCGGGAGGCCGGTGCACACAGATACGCAGTATTTT

D gene: .
clone size: many
V gene: TRBV27
J gene: TRBJ2-3
CDR3 protein: CASRSLVGRGIDSRDTQYF
CDR3 DNA: TGTGCCAGCAGGTCCCTGGTCGGGCGGGGAATCGACAGTAGAGATACGCAGTATTTT

D gene: .
clone size: many
V gene: TRBV4-2
J gene: TRBJ1-2
CDR3 protein: CASSQELGGYTF
CDR3 DNA: TGTGCCAGCAGCCAAGAATTGGGGGGCTACACCTTC

D gene: .
clone size: many
V gene: TRBV15
J gene: TRBJ1-1
CDR3 protein: CATESGNTEAFF
CDR3 DNA: TGTGCCACCGAATCCGGGAACACTGAAGCTTTCTTT

D gene: TRBD2
clone size: many
V gene: TRBV18
J gene: TRBJ2-5
CDR3 protein: CASSPASGETQYF
CDR3 DNA: TGTGCCAGCTCACCGGCTAGCGGGGAGACCCAGTACTTC

D gene: TRBD2
clone size: many
V gene: TRBV29-1
J gene: TRBJ2-7
CDR3 protein: CSVVPSGRALSPSEQYF
CDR3 DNA: TGCAGCGTTGTCCCCAGCGGGAGGGCCTTATCCCCCTCCGAGCAGTACTTC

D gene: TRBD2
clone size: many
V gene: TRBV20-1
J gene: TRBJ2-1
CDR3 protein: CSASDGGRAHNEQFF
CDR3 DNA: TGCAGTGCTAGTGACGGCGGGAGGGCTCACAATGAGCAGTTCTTC

D gene: TRBD2
clone size: many
V gene: TRBV20-1
J gene: TRBJ2-7
CDR3 protein: CSADASGGAYEQYF
CDR3 DNA: TGCAGTGCCGACGCTAGCGGGGGGGCCTACGAGCAGTACTTC

D gene: TRBD2
clone size: medium-sized
V gene: TRBV7-7
J gene: TRBJ2-2
CDR3 protein: CASSTSANTGELFF
CDR3 DNA: TGTGCTAGCAGCACTAGCGCGAACACCGGGGAGCTGTTTTTT